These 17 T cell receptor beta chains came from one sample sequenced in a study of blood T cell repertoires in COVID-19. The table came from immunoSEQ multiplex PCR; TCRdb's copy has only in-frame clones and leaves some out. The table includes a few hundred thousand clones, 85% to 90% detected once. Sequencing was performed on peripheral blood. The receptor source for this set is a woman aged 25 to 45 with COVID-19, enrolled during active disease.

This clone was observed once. The CDR3 region has the DNA TGTGCCAGCAGTTTGGCAGGGTCCCTTATAGCTAACTATGGCTACACCTTC. This encodes CASSLAGSLIANYGYTF. The J gene is TRBJ1-2, the V gene TRBV28; weak D call: TRBD1 (5 bases). Germline lookup yields CDR1 MDHEN and CDR2 SYDVKM. The CDR3 consists of 17 residues. V lost 3 bases to trimming and J lost 0 bases, with 17 bases between them.

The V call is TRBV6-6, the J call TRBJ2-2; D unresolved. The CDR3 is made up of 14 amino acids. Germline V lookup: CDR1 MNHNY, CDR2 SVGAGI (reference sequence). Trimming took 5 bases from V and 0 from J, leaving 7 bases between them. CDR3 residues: CASSVPANTGELFF. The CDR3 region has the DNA TGTGCCAGCAGTGTCCCAGCGAACACCGGGGAGCTGTTTTTT.

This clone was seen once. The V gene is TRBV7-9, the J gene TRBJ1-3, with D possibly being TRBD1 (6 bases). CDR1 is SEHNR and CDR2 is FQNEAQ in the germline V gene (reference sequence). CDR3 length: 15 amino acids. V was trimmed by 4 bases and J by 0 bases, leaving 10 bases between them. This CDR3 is CASSSDSPSGNTIYF. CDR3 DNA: TGTGCCAGCAGCTCGGACAGTCCCTCTGGAAACACCATATATTTT.

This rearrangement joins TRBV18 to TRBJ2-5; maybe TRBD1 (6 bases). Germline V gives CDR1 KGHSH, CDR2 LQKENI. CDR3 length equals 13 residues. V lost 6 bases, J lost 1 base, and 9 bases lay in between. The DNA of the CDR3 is TGTGCCAGCTCCCGACAGGTCCAAGAGACCCAGTACTTC. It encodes CASSRQVQETQYF.

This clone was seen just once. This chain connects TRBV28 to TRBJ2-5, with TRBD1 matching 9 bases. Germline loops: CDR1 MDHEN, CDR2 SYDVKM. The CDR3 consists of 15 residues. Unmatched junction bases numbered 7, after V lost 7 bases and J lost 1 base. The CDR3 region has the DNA TGTGCCAGCAATTATAGGGGACAGGGCCAAGAGACCCAGTACTTC. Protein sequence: CASNYRGQGQETQYF.

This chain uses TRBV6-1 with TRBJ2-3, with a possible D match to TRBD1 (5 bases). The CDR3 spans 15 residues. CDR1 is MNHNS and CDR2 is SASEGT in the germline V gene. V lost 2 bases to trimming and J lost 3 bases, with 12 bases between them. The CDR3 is CASSEPGQGTDTQYF. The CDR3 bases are TGTGCCAGCAGTGAACCCGGGCAGGGTACAGATACGCAGTATTTT.

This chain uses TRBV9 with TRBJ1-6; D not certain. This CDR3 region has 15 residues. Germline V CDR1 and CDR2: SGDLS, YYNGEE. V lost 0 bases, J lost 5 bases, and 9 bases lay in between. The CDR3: CASSVEAVDNSPLHF. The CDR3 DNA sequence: TGTGCCAGCAGCGTAGAGGCGGTGGATAATTCACCCCTCCACTTT.

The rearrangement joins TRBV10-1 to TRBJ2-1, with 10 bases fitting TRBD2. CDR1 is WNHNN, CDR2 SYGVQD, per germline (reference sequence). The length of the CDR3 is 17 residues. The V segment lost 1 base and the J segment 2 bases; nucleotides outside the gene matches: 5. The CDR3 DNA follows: TGCGCCAGCAGTGAGTTTCCAGCGGGAGGGCCCTACAATGAGCAGTTCTTC. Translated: CASSEFPAGGPYNEQFF.

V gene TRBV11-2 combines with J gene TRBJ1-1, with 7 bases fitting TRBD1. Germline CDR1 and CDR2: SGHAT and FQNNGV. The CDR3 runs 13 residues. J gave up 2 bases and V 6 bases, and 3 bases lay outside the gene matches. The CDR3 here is CASSRDSNTEAFF. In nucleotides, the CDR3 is TGTGCCAGCAGTCGGGACAGCAACACTGAAGCTTTCTTT.

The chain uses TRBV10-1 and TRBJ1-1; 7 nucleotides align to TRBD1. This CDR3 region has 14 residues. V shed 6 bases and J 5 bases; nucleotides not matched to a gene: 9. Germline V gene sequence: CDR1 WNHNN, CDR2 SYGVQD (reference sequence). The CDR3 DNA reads TGCGCCAGCAGCAACGGACAGGTTGGAACTGAAGCTTTCTTT. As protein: CASSNGQVGTEAFF.

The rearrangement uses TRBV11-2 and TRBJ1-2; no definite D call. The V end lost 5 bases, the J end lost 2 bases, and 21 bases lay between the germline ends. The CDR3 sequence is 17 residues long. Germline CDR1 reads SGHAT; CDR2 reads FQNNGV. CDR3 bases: TGTGCCAGCAGCATTCTCACCGGGAGCCGACCCAACTATGGCTACACCTTC. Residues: CASSILTGSRPNYGYTF.

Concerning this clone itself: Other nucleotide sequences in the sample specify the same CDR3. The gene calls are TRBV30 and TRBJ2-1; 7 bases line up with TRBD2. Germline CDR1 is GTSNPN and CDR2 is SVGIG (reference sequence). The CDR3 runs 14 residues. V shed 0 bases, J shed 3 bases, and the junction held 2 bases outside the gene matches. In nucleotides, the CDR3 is TGTGCCTGGAGTGTAGGCGGGAGCTACAATGAGCAGTTCTTC. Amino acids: CAWSVGGSYNEQFF. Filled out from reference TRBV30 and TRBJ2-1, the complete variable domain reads SQTIHQWPATLVQPVGSPLSLECTVEGTSNPNLYWYRQAAGRGLQLLFYSVGIGQISSEVPQNLSASRPQDRQFILSSKKLLLSDSGFYLCAWSVGGSYNEQFFGPGTRLTVL.

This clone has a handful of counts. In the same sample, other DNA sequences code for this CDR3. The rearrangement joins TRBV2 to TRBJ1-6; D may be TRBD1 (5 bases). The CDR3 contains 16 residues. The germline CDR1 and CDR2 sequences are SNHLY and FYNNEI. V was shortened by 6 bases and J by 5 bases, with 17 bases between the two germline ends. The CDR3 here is CASSLRGGRDNSPLHF. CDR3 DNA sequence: TGTGCCAGCAGCCTCCGCGGGGGTAGAGATAATTCACCCCTCCACTTT.

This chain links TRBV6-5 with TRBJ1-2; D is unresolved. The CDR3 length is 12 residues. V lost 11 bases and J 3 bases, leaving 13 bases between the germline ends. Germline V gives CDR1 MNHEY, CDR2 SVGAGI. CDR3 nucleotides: TGTGCCTGCGGTCGGCCCTACTATGGCTACACCTTC. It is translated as CACGRPYYGYTF.

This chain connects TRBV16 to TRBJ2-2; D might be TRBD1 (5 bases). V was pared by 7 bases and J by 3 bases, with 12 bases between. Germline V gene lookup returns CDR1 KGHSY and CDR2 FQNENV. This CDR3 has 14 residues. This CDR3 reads CASNLKGDTGELFF. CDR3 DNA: TGTGCCAGCAACTTGAAAGGGGACACCGGGGAGCTGTTTTTT.

The CDR3 DNA follows: TGTGCCAGCTCACCACCGGGACTAGCGGGAGGAGAGACCCAGTACTTC. Its protein is CASSPPGLAGGETQYF. The J gene is TRBJ2-5, the V gene TRBV18, with 15 bases fitting TRBD2. This CDR3 contains 16 residues. V dropped 0 bases and J dropped 4; count of bases not matched to a gene: 0. Germline V lookup: CDR1 KGHSH, CDR2 LQKENI.

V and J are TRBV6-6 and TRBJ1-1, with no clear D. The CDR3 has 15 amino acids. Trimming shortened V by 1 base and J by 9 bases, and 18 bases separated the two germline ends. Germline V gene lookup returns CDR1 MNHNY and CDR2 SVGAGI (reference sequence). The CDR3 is CASSYYPGAERQAFF. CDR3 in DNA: TGTGCCAGCAGTTACTACCCGGGAGCCGAACGTCAAGCTTTCTTT.